The rows below give T cell receptor beta chains drawn from one sample of a study of identical twins. TCRdb re-called the 5' RACE reads through MiXCR, storing one row per CDR3 protein. The sample lists hundreds of thousands of distinct CDR3 sequences, approximately 24% occurring once. These data also featured in a second study, about T cells expressing NK-cell markers.

The sequencing sample was made of CD4+ T cells sorted from blood. These receptors came from a woman aged 18-30 years in good health. The CDR3 runs from the conserved cysteine through the conserved F or W. A D gene is named only where the DNA matches it firmly. Clone size is shown for a subset of rows, as once, few, many or a class of expanded clone.

CDR3 DNA: TGTGCCAGCAGCCAAGACAAGAACACTGAAGCTTTCTTT
CDR3 protein: CASSQDKNTEAFF
J gene: TRBJ1-1
D gene: -
clone size: few
V gene: TRBV14

CDR3 DNA: TGCAGTGCTAGGCCCCAGATAAACACCGGGGAGCTGTTTTTT
CDR3 protein: CSARPQINTGELFF
J gene: TRBJ2-2
D gene: -
clone size: few
V gene: TRBV20-1

CDR3 DNA: TGTGCCAGCAGTTCGGGCACCTTAGCCAAAAACATTCAGTACTTC
CDR3 protein: CASSSGTLAKNIQYF
J gene: TRBJ2-4
D gene: -
clone size: -
V gene: TRBV28

CDR3 DNA: TGTGCCAGCAGCCGCACGGGGATTGAGACCCAGTACTTC
CDR3 protein: CASSRTGIETQYF
J gene: TRBJ2-5
D gene: -
clone size: few
V gene: TRBV14

CDR3 DNA: TGTGCCACCAGCAGAGATCCCCATCAGCCCCAGCATTTT
CDR3 protein: CATSRDPHQPQHF
J gene: TRBJ1-5
D gene: -
clone size: -
V gene: TRBV15

CDR3 DNA: TGCAGTGCTAGTGCCGGGACGGGCGCCTACGAGCAGTACTTC
CDR3 protein: CSASAGTGAYEQYF
J gene: TRBJ2-7
D gene: -
clone size: few
V gene: TRBV20-1

CDR3 DNA: TGTGCCATCAGTGCGGGACTAGCGGGAGTTGAGTACGAGCAGTACTTC
CDR3 protein: CAISAGLAGVEYEQYF
J gene: TRBJ2-7
D gene: TRBD2
clone size: few
V gene: TRBV10-3

CDR3 DNA: TGTGCCACCAGCAGCAGACAGGGAGCGGTGTGGCAGCCCCAGCATTTT
CDR3 protein: CATSSRQGAVWQPQHF
J gene: TRBJ1-5
D gene: TRBD1
clone size: -
V gene: TRBV15

CDR3 DNA: TGTGCCAGCAGCCGGGGGGTTAATCAGCCCCAGCATTTT
CDR3 protein: CASSRGVNQPQHF
J gene: TRBJ1-5
D gene: -
clone size: many
V gene: TRBV6-2/TRBV6-3

CDR3 DNA: TGCAGCGTGCAATCCCCGGGACTAGCAGCCCCTGGGGCCTACAATGAGCAGTTCTTC
CDR3 protein: CSVQSPGLAAPGAYNEQFF
J gene: TRBJ2-1
D gene: TRBD2
clone size: -
V gene: TRBV29-1

CDR3 DNA: TGTGCCAGCAGCTCTCTGTTCAGTGGCTATGAGCAGTTCTTC
CDR3 protein: CASSSLFSGYEQFF
J gene: TRBJ2-1
D gene: -
clone size: few
V gene: TRBV7-2

CDR3 DNA: TGTGCCAGCAGTACCTCAGGGGGCAAACTGTTTTTT
CDR3 protein: CASSTSGGKLFF
J gene: TRBJ1-4
D gene: TRBD1
clone size: few
V gene: TRBV27

CDR3 DNA: TGTGCCACCCCGGGCCCCTACGGCCCTGGGGCCAACGTCCTGACTTTC
CDR3 protein: CATPGPYGPGANVLTF
J gene: TRBJ2-6
D gene: -
clone size: -
V gene: TRBV10-3

CDR3 DNA: TGTGCCAGCAGCTTAGGGACACCCCTGGCCCAGTACTTC
CDR3 protein: CASSLGTPLAQYF
J gene: TRBJ2-5
D gene: -
clone size: -
V gene: TRBV11-2

CDR3 DNA: TGTGCCAGCTCACGACAGGCTAGCACAGATACGCAGTATTTT
CDR3 protein: CASSRQASTDTQYF
J gene: TRBJ2-3
D gene: -
clone size: many
V gene: TRBV18

CDR3 DNA: TGTGCCAGCACGGCAGCAAACTCTGGAAACACCATATATTTT
CDR3 protein: CASTAANSGNTIYF
J gene: TRBJ1-3
D gene: -
clone size: -
V gene: TRBV6-1

CDR3 DNA: TGTGCCAGCCGTTCACAGCTGGACACCGGGGAGCTGTTTTTT
CDR3 protein: CASRSQLDTGELFF
J gene: TRBJ2-2
D gene: -
clone size: -
V gene: TRBV7-3

CDR3 DNA: TGCAGTGCTGGCGACGGGTCCTGGGGAGATACGCAGTATTTT
CDR3 protein: CSAGDGSWGDTQYF
J gene: TRBJ2-3
D gene: -
clone size: -
V gene: TRBV20-1

CDR3 DNA: TGTGCCATCAGTGGGTTGATAGCGGTAAACACCGGGGAGCTGTTTTTT
CDR3 protein: CAISGLIAVNTGELFF
J gene: TRBJ2-2
D gene: -
clone size: -
V gene: TRBV10-3

CDR3 DNA: TGCAGTGCTAGGGACCAGGGGTCATCCTACGAGCAGTACTTC
CDR3 protein: CSARDQGSSYEQYF
J gene: TRBJ2-7
D gene: -
clone size: few
V gene: TRBV20-1

CDR3 DNA: TGCAGTGCTAGAGGCGGAGAGACCTACAATGAGCAGTTCTTC
CDR3 protein: CSARGGETYNEQFF
J gene: TRBJ2-1
D gene: -
clone size: -
V gene: TRBV20-1

CDR3 DNA: TGTGCCAGCACGTACCGAGCGGAGGAGACCGGGGAGCTGTTTTTT
CDR3 protein: CASTYRAEETGELFF
J gene: TRBJ2-2
D gene: -
clone size: -
V gene: TRBV6-5

CDR3 DNA: TGCGCCAGCAGTAGGGATTATAGCGGCGCCGGGGACGAGCAGTACTTC
CDR3 protein: CASSRDYSGAGDEQYF
J gene: TRBJ2-7
D gene: -
clone size: few
V gene: TRBV5-1

CDR3 DNA: TGCGCCAGCAATAACCAGCGGGCCTCCGGTACGCAGTATTTT
CDR3 protein: CASNNQRASGTQYF
J gene: TRBJ2-3
D gene: -
clone size: -
V gene: TRBV10-1

CDR3 DNA: TGTGCCAGCAGCTTAGATTGGGCGGGTTCGGGAGAGACCCAGTACTTC
CDR3 protein: CASSLDWAGSGETQYF
J gene: TRBJ2-5
D gene: -
clone size: -
V gene: TRBV11-2

CDR3 DNA: TGTGCCAGCAGGCGCGGGGGCGCTTACTACAATGAGCAGTTCTTC
CDR3 protein: CASRRGGAYYNEQFF
J gene: TRBJ2-1
D gene: -
clone size: few
V gene: TRBV7-9

CDR3 DNA: TGTGCCAGCAGCTTAGGGGGGATCTTAAATTCACCCCTCCACTTT
CDR3 protein: CASSLGGILNSPLHF
J gene: TRBJ1-6
D gene: -
clone size: few
V gene: TRBV7-2

CDR3 DNA: TGTGCCAGCAGCTGGAGCGGACTAGCGGGAGGGGGAAACATTCAGTACTTC
CDR3 protein: CASSWSGLAGGGNIQYF
J gene: TRBJ2-4
D gene: TRBD2
clone size: -
V gene: TRBV7-9

CDR3 DNA: TGCGCCAGCAGCTTTCCAACTAGCGGGGGTAATGAGCAGTTCTTC
CDR3 protein: CASSFPTSGGNEQFF
J gene: TRBJ2-1
D gene: TRBD2
clone size: few
V gene: TRBV5-1

CDR3 DNA: TGTGCCAGCAGGGAACTAGCGGTTGACTACAATGAGCAGTTCTTC
CDR3 protein: CASRELAVDYNEQFF
J gene: TRBJ2-1
D gene: TRBD2
clone size: few
V gene: TRBV2

CDR3 DNA: TGTGCCAGCAGCTTAGCGCGTCTGGGAAGGAGGCAAGAGACCCAGTACTTC
CDR3 protein: CASSLARLGRRQETQYF
J gene: TRBJ2-5
D gene: -
clone size: once
V gene: TRBV7-8

CDR3 DNA: TGCAGTGCTCCCTCTTCCCGGGGGGATAATACGCAGTATTTT
CDR3 protein: CSAPSSRGDNTQYF
J gene: TRBJ2-3
D gene: TRBD2
clone size: few
V gene: TRBV20-1

CDR3 DNA: TGCAGTGCTTATCTTACACACACAGATACGCAGTATTTT
CDR3 protein: CSAYLTHTDTQYF
J gene: TRBJ2-3
D gene: -
clone size: -
V gene: TRBV20-1

CDR3 DNA: TGCGCCAGCAGCCAAGTTAGGACTAGGGGCCACAATGAGCAGTTCTTC
CDR3 protein: CASSQVRTRGHNEQFF
J gene: TRBJ2-1
D gene: TRBD2
clone size: few
V gene: TRBV4-1

CDR3 DNA: TGTGCCAGCAGCCCCGGAACCCACAATGAGCAGTTCTTC
CDR3 protein: CASSPGTHNEQFF
J gene: TRBJ2-1
D gene: -
clone size: -
V gene: TRBV7-2

CDR3 DNA: TGCGCCAGCAGCCAAGAGACAGGGGGGACCGGGGAGCTGTTTTTT
CDR3 protein: CASSQETGGTGELFF
J gene: TRBJ2-2
D gene: TRBD1
clone size: few
V gene: TRBV4-3

CDR3 DNA: TGTGCCAGCAGCCAAGAGGGCGATCAGCCCCAGCATTTT
CDR3 protein: CASSQEGDQPQHF
J gene: TRBJ1-5
D gene: -
clone size: few
V gene: TRBV4-2

CDR3 DNA: TGTGCCAGCAGTCCCAGGACAGGGGAGCACACCATATATTTT
CDR3 protein: CASSPRTGEHTIYF
J gene: TRBJ1-3
D gene: TRBD1
clone size: few
V gene: TRBV12-3/TRBV12-4

CDR3 DNA: TGTGCCAGCAGCCAATTTGGATCGGGAGGAGATACGCAGTATTTT
CDR3 protein: CASSQFGSGGDTQYF
J gene: TRBJ2-3
D gene: TRBD2
clone size: -
V gene: TRBV3-1

CDR3 DNA: TGTGCCAGCAGCTTAGCTAGATCTAGCGGGTTCTACGAGCAGTACTTC
CDR3 protein: CASSLARSSGFYEQYF
J gene: TRBJ2-7
D gene: TRBD2
clone size: once
V gene: TRBV7-6

CDR3 DNA: TGCAGTGCTAGAGTGACTCGTAACTACGAGCAGTACTTC
CDR3 protein: CSARVTRNYEQYF
J gene: TRBJ2-7
D gene: -
clone size: -
V gene: TRBV20-1

CDR3 DNA: TGTGCCAGCAGTACAGGGACAGGGGGACCTCAGACCCAGTACTTC
CDR3 protein: CASSTGTGGPQTQYF
J gene: TRBJ2-5
D gene: TRBD1
clone size: -
V gene: TRBV12-3/TRBV12-4

CDR3 DNA: TGCAGTGCTGGCGGGACCTCAGATACGCAGTATTTT
CDR3 protein: CSAGGTSDTQYF
J gene: TRBJ2-3
D gene: -
clone size: few
V gene: TRBV20-1

CDR3 DNA: TGCGCCAGCAGCTCCCTGACGGCTACCTACGAGCAGTACTTC
CDR3 protein: CASSSLTATYEQYF
J gene: TRBJ2-7
D gene: -
clone size: -
V gene: TRBV5-1

CDR3 DNA: TGTGCCAGCAGTCCCCGGGACAGGTCTCACTATGGCTACACCTTC
CDR3 protein: CASSPRDRSHYGYTF
J gene: TRBJ1-2
D gene: TRBD1
clone size: many
V gene: TRBV12-3/TRBV12-4

CDR3 DNA: TGTGCCAGCAGCTCATTCCGGGACGCTGAGCAGTTCTTC
CDR3 protein: CASSSFRDAEQFF
J gene: TRBJ2-1
D gene: -
clone size: few
V gene: TRBV5-5

CDR3 DNA: TGTGCCAGCAGAGGGACTCAGAATCAGCCCCAGCATTTT
CDR3 protein: CASRGTQNQPQHF
J gene: TRBJ1-5
D gene: -
clone size: few
V gene: TRBV12-3/TRBV12-4

CDR3 DNA: TGCGCCAGCAGCCCGTTGACAGGGGATGGCTACACCTTC
CDR3 protein: CASSPLTGDGYTF
J gene: TRBJ1-2
D gene: TRBD1
clone size: -
V gene: TRBV5-1

CDR3 DNA: TGCGCCAGCAGTGAGTCAGGGAACACCGGGGAGCTGTTTTTT
CDR3 protein: CASSESGNTGELFF
J gene: TRBJ2-2
D gene: -
clone size: -
V gene: TRBV10-1

CDR3 DNA: TGTGCCAGCGCCGGGACTAGATTTTACGAGCAGTACTTC
CDR3 protein: CASAGTRFYEQYF
J gene: TRBJ2-7
D gene: TRBD2
clone size: -
V gene: TRBV27

CDR3 DNA: TGCAGTGCTAGAGATCATCGGGGAACTACGCAGTATTTT
CDR3 protein: CSARDHRGTTQYF
J gene: TRBJ2-3
D gene: -
clone size: -
V gene: TRBV20-1

CDR3 DNA: TGCGCCAGCAGCCAAGAACCAACAGGGGGATACTACGAGCAGTACTTC
CDR3 protein: CASSQEPTGGYYEQYF
J gene: TRBJ2-7
D gene: TRBD1
clone size: -
V gene: TRBV4-3

CDR3 DNA: TGTGCCAGCAGTGCGCTAGCGGGAGACACCGGGGAGCTGTTTTTT
CDR3 protein: CASSALAGDTGELFF
J gene: TRBJ2-2
D gene: TRBD2
clone size: once
V gene: TRBV6-1

CDR3 DNA: TGTGCCAGCAGGGGGGCAGGGGGGTTCGATGAGCAGTTCTTC
CDR3 protein: CASRGAGGFDEQFF
J gene: TRBJ2-1
D gene: -
clone size: -
V gene: TRBV6-1

CDR3 DNA: TGTGCCATCAAGGCTAGCGGGATAACAGATACGCAGTATTTT
CDR3 protein: CAIKASGITDTQYF
J gene: TRBJ2-3
D gene: TRBD2
clone size: -
V gene: TRBV10-3

CDR3 DNA: TGTGCCAGCAGGAGGACTGTCCTCGCCGGGGAGCTGTTTTTT
CDR3 protein: CASRRTVLAGELFF
J gene: TRBJ2-2
D gene: -
clone size: few
V gene: TRBV6-1

CDR3 DNA: TGCAGCACGCGGGGGGGGAATAATGAAAAACTGTTTTTT
CDR3 protein: CSTRGGNNEKLFF
J gene: TRBJ1-4
D gene: -
clone size: -
V gene: TRBV29-1

CDR3 DNA: TGTGCCAGCAGCGTATGGGCGGGGGGGACCACAGATACGCAGTATTTT
CDR3 protein: CASSVWAGGTTDTQYF
J gene: TRBJ2-3
D gene: TRBD2
clone size: few
V gene: TRBV9

CDR3 DNA: TGCGCCAGCAGTTCTCTCACTAGCTCGAACACCGGGGAGCTGTTTTTT
CDR3 protein: CASSSLTSSNTGELFF
J gene: TRBJ2-2
D gene: -
clone size: -
V gene: TRBV5-1